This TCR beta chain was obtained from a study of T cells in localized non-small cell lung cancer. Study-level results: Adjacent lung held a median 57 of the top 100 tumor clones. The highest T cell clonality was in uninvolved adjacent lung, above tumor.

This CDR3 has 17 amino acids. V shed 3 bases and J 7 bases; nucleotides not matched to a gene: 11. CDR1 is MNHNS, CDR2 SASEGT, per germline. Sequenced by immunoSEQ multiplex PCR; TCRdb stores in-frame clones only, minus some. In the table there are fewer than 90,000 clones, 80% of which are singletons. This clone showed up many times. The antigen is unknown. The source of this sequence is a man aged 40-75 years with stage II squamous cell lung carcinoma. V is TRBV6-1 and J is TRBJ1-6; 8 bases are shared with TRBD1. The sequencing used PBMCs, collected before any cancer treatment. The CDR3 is CASSEAAGGFGNSPLHF. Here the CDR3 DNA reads TGTGCCAGCAGTGAGGCGGCAGGGGGCTTTGGGAATTCACCCCTCCACTTT.